The clone carrying this T cell receptor beta chain was observed at least ten times. Its cognate antigen is unknown. The CDR3 contains 14 residues. Germline CDR1 reads DFQATT; CDR2 reads SNEGSKA (reference sequence). V lost 7 bases and J lost 7; bases outside the gene matches: 9. This record comes from a study of early T cells in non-severe SARS-CoV-2 infection. Study conclusions and caveats: VDJdb matching, biased toward anti-spike CD8 responses, missed private and CD4 specificities.

TCRdb re-called the 5' RACE reads through MiXCR, storing one row per CDR3 protein. The table has about 83,000 distinct CDR3 sequences, approximately 13% seen once. The TCR sequence derives from an adult who was a healthcare worker with PCR-confirmed SARS-CoV-2 infection or an uninfected control (not recorded which). The chain joins TRBV20-1 to TRBJ2-1, with 11 bases matching TRBD2. The specimen was whole blood. CDR3 in DNA: TGCAGTGGGGGAACTAGCGGGAGAGTAAATGAGCAGTTCTTC. This encodes CSGGTSGRVNEQFF.